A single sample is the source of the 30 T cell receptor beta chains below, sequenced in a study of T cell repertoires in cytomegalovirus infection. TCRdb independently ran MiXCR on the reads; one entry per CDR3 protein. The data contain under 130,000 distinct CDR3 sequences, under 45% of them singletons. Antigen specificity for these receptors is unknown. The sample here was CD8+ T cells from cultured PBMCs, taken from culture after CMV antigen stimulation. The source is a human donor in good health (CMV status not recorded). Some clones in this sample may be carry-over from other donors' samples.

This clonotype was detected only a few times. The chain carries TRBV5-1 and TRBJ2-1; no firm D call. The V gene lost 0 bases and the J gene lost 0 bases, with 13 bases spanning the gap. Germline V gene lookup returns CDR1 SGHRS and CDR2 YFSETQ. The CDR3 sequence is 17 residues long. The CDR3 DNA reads TGCGCCAGCAGCTTGGTATTGCCAACGAGCTCCTACAATGAGCAGTTCTTC. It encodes CASSLVLPTSSYNEQFF. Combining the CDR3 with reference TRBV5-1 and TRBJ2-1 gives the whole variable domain KAGVTQTPRYLIKTRGQQVTLSCSPISGHRSVSWYQQTPGQGLQFLFEYFSETQRNKGNFPGRFSGRQFSNSRSEMNVSTLELGDSALYLCASSLVLPTSSYNEQFFGPGTRLTVL.

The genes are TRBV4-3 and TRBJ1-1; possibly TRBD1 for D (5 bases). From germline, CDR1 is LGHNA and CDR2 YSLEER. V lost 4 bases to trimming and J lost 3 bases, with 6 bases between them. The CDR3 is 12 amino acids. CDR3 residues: CASSRDYTEAFF. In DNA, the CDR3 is TGCGCCAGCAGCCGGGACTACACTGAAGCTTTCTTT.

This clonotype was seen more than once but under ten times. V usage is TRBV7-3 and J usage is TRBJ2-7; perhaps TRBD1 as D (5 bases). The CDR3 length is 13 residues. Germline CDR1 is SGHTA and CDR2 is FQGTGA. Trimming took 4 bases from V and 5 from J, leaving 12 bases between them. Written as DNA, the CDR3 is TGTGCCAGCAGCTCCCTGATAGGGGACGAGCAGTACTTC. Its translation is CASSSLIGDEQYF.

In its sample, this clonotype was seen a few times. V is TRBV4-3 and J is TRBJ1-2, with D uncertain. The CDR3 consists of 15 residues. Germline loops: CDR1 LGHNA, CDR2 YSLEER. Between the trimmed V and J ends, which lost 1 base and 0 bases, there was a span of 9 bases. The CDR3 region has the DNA TGCGCCAGCAGCCAAGTTAAGGCAGCTAACTATGGCTACACCTTC. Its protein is CASSQVKAANYGYTF.

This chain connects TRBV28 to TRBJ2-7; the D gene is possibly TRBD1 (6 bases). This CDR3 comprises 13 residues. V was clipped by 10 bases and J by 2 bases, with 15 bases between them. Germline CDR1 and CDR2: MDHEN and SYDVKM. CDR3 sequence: CATRFGGTYEQYF. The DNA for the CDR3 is TGTGCCACGAGGTTTGGGGGCACCTACGAGCAGTACTTC.

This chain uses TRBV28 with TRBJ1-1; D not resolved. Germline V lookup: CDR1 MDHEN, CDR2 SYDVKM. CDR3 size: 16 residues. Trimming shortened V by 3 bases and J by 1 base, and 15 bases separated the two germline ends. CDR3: CASSFPPRHSNTEAFF. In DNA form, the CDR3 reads TGTGCCAGCAGTTTCCCCCCGAGACATTCGAACACTGAAGCTTTCTTT.

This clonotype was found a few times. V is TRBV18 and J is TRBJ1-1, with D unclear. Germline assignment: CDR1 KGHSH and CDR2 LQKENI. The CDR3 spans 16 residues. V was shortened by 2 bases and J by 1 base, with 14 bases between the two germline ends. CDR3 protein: CASSPYEPSKNTEAFF. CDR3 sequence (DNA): TGTGCCAGCTCACCATATGAACCCTCTAAGAACACTGAAGCTTTCTTT. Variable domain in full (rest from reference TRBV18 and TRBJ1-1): NAGVMQNPRHLVRRRGQEARLRCSPMKGHSHVYWYRQLPEEGLKFMVYLQKENIIDESGMPKERFSAEFPKEGPSILRIQQVVRGDSAAYFCASSPYEPSKNTEAFFGQGTRLTVV.

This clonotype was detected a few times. The CDR3 is CASSPKGRPRSTYEQYF. Here the CDR3 DNA reads TGTGCCAGCAGCCCGAAGGGCAGGCCCCGATCAACATACGAGCAGTACTTC. This rearrangement joins TRBV7-8 to TRBJ2-7; D uncertain. The CDR3 totals 17 residues. CDR1 and CDR2 (germline): SGHVS, FQNEAQ. Trimming pared 5 bases from V and 4 bases from J, leaving 24 bases between.

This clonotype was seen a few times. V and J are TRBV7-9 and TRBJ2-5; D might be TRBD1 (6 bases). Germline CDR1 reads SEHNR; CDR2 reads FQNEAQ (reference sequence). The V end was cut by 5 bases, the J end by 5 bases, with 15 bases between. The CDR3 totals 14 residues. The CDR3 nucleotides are TGTGCCAGCAGCCCGAGGACAGCACGGGAGACCCAGTACTTC. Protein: CASSPRTARETQYF.

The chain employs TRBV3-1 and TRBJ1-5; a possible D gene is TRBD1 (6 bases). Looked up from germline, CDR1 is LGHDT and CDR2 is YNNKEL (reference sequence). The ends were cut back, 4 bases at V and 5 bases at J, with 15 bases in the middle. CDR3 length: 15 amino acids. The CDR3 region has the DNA TGTGCCAGCAGCCCCGATCCGGGACATTATCAGCCCCAGCATTTT. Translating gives CASSPDPGHYQPQHF.

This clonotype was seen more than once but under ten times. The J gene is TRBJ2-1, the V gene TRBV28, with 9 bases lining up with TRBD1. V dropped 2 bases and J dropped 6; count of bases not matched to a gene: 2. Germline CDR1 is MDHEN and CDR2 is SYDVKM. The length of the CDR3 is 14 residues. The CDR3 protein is CASSLEDRGNEQFF. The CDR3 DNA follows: TGTGCCAGCAGTTTAGAGGACAGGGGCAATGAGCAGTTCTTC.

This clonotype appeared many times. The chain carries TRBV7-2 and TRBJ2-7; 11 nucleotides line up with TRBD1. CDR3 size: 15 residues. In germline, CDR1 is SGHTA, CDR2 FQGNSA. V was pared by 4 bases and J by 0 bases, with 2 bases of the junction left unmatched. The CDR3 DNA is TGTGCCAGCAGCTGGGGGACAGGGGGCTCCTACGAGCAGTACTTC. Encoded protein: CASSWGTGGSYEQYF.

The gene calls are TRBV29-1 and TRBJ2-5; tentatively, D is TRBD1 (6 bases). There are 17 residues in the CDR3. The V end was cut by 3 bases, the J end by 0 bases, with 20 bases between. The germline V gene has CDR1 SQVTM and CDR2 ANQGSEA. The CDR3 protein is CSVDTGWTASYQETQYF. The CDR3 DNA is TGCAGCGTTGATACAGGCTGGACAGCCTCGTACCAAGAGACCCAGTACTTC.

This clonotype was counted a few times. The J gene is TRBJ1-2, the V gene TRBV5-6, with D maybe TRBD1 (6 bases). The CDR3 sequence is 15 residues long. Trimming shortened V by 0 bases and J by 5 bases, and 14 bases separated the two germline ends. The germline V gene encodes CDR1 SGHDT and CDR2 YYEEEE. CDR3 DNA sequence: TGTGCCAGCAGCTTGGCCCCCAGGGGAAAATATGGCTACACCTTC. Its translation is CASSLAPRGKYGYTF.

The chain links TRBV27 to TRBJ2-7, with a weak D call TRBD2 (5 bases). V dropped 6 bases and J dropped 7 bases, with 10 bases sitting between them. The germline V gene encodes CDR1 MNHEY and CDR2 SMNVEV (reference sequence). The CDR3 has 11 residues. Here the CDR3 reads CASRLGREQYF. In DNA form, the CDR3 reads TGTGCCAGCAGACTAGGGAGAGAGCAGTACTTC.

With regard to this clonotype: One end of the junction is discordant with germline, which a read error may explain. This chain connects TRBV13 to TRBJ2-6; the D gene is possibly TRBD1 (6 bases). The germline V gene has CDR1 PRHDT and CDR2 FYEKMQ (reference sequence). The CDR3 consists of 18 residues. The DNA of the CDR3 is TGTGCCAGCAGCCCCCTCCCCAGGGGCCACTCTGGGGCCAACGCCCTGACTTTC. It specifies CASSPLPRGHSGANALTF.

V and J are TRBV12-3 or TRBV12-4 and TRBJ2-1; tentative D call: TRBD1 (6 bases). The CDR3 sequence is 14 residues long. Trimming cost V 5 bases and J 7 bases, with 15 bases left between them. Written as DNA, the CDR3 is TGTGCCAGCAGTCTGACCCAGGGGCGGAATGAGCAGTTCTTC. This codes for CASSLTQGRNEQFF.

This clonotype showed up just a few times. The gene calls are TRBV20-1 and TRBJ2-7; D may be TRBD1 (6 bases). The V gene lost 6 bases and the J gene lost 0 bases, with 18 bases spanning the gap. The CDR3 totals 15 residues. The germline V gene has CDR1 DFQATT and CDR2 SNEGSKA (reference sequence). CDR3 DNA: TGCAGTGCCCTAACAGGGTCTAGGTCCTCCTACGAGCAGTACTTC. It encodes CSALTGSRSSYEQYF.

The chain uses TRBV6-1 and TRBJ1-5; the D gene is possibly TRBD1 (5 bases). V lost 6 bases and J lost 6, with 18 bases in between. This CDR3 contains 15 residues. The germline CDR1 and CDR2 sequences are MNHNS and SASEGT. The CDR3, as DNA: TGTGCCAGCAGAGTGAAGAGGGGCGAGGGTCAGCCCCAGCATTTT. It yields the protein CASRVKRGEGQPQHF.

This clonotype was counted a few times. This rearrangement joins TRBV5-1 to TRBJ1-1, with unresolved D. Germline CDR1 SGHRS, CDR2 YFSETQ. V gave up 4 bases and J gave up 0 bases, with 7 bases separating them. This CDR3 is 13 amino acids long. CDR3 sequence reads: CASSVTLNTEAFF. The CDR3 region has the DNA TGCGCCAGCAGCGTCACATTGAACACTGAAGCTTTCTTT.

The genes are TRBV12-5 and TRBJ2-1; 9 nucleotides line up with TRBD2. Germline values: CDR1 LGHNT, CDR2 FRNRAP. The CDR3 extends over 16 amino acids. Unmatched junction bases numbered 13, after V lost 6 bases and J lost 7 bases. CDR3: CASGQPLAGGWNEQFF. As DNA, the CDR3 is TGTGCTAGTGGCCAACCGCTTGCGGGGGGGTGGAATGAGCAGTTCTTC.

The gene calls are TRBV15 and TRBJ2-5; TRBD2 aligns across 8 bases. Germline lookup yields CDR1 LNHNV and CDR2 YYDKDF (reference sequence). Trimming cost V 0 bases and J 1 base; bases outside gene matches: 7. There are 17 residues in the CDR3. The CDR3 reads CATSRESSGGLQETQYF. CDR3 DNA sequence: TGTGCCACCAGCAGAGAGTCCAGCGGGGGCCTCCAAGAGACCCAGTACTTC.

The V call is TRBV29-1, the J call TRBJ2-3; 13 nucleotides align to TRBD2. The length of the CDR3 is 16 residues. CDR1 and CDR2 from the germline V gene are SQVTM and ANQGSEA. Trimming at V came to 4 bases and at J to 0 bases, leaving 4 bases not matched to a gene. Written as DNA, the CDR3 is TGCAGCGTTGGACTAGCGGGGGGCCTCAGCACAGATACGCAGTATTTT. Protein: CSVGLAGGLSTDTQYF.

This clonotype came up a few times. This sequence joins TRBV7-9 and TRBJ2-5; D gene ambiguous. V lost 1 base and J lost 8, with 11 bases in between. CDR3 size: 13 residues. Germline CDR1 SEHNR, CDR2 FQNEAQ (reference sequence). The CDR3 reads CASSLGSGPTQYF. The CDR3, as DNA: TGTGCCAGCAGCTTAGGCTCTGGGCCAACCCAGTACTTC.

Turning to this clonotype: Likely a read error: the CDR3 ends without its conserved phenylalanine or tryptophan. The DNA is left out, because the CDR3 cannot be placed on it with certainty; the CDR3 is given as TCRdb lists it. CDR3 sequence: CASSLEGLAGGDL. The chain couples TRBV7-2 to TRBJ2-5; TRBD2 is taken as the D call from the table, unchecked against the DNA. Including both end residues, the CDR3 is 13 amino acids long. Germline values: CDR1 SGHTA, CDR2 FQGNSA.

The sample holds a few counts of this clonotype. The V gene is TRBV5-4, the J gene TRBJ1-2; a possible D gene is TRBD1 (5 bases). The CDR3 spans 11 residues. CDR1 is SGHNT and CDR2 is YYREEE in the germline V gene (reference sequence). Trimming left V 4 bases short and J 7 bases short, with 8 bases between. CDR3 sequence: CASSEGAGYTF. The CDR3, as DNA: TGTGCCAGCAGCGAAGGGGCTGGCTACACCTTC.

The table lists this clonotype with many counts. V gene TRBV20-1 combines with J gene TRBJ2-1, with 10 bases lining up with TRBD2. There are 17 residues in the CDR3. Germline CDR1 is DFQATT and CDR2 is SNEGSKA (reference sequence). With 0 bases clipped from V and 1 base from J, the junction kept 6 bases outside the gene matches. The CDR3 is CSAREAGGYVSYNEQFF. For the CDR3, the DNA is TGCAGTGCTAGAGAAGCGGGGGGGTACGTGTCCTACAATGAGCAGTTCTTC.

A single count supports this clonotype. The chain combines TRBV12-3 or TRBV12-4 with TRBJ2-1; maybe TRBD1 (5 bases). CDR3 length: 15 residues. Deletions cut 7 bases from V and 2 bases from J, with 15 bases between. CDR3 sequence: CASTSTDIAYNEQFF. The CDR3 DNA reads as TGTGCCAGCACCTCGACGGACATTGCCTACAATGAGCAGTTCTTC.

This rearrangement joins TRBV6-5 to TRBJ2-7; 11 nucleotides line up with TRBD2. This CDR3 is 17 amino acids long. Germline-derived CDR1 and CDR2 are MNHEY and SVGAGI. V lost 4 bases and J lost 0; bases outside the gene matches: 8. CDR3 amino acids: CASSLAGGASSSYEQYF. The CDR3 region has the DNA TGTGCCAGCAGTTTAGCGGGGGGGGCGAGCTCCTCCTACGAGCAGTACTTC.

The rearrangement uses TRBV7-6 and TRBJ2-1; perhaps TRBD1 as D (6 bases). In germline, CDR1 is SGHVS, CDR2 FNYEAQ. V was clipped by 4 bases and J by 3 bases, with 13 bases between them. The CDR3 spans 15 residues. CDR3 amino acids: CASSSKRGGYNEQFF. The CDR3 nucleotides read TGTGCCAGCAGCTCAAAGCGAGGGGGCTACAATGAGCAGTTCTTC.